This T cell receptor (beta chain) came from a study of regulatory T cells in long-lasting Graves disease listed by TCRdb under 2021. Regarding the study in general: Newly diagnosed Graves' disease patients had taken antithyroid drugs for less than 3 months. TCR sequencing covered 13 persistent and roughly 20 newly diagnosed Graves' disease patients, about 35 samples in total. Patients with persistent Graves' disease were compared with patients with newly diagnosed Graves' disease using TCR sequencing and RNA sequencing of peripheral blood. The study was conducted in China and was registered as a clinical trial. Broad study findings and their caveats: Persistent disease showed preferential use of TRBV28, TRBJ1-2 and TRBJ2-5, whereas newly diagnosed disease favored TRBV20-1 and TRBJ2-1. Compared with newly diagnosed patients, persistent Graves' disease patients had lower TCR Shannon entropy and fewer highly expanded clones, which suggests clonal expansion. The authors noted that the small sample size was a limitation that may lower accuracy. Because the primary lesion, thyroid tissue, could not be accessed, the study looked at peripheral blood alone. More public clonotypes were shared among persistent patients (over 2,500) than among newly diagnosed patients (over 900). Only the TCR beta chain was sequenced and analyzed.

The time point label of this sample denotes: newly diagnosed GD, antithyroid drugs for less than 3 months. For both TCR sequencing and RNA sequencing, RNA was extracted from PBMCs using TRIzol. Graves' disease was diagnosed according to American Thyroid Association guidelines. Patients were recruited from an endocrinology department in Xi'an, China. Each patient gave approximately 9 milliliters of peripheral blood, collected in an EDTA anticoagulant tube. PBMCs were isolated by Ficoll Paque Plus density gradient separation without further T cell sorting. RNA quality was checked with an Agilent 2100 Bioanalyzer and agarose gel, and concentration with a NanoDrop 2000. The library was produced with multiplex PCR. TCRdb names Illumina HiSeq 4000 as the instrument used. TCR beta libraries were built with iRepertoire HTBI primers and Arm-PCR amplification of CDR3 regions. Before sequencing, the PCR products underwent gel purification. As for how the authors treated the data: Across samples, about 63 TRBV and 13 to 15 TRBJ segments were identified and used for gene usage analysis of CDR3 amino acid clonotypes. COPE and FqMerger were used to merge filtered high-quality paired reads into contigs. Contigs were aligned with BLAST to IMGT TRBV, TRBD and TRBJ reference genes, and CDR3 was defined per IMGT. Highly expanded clones were defined as clonotypes with a frequency above 0.1%. Shannon entropy was used to measure repertoire diversity, and the Gini coefficient was used to measure V-J evenness. Clonotypes shared by more than one individual were considered public. The public reads were run again by TCRdb, first through fastp at Q25 and then through MiXCR, and only productive beta chains were kept. Under each unique CDR3 protein, matching rows form one entry showing the most common genes and DNA. The V and J calls and clone size come from TCRdb's table, not from the authors' own analysis. Here the sample has under 300,000 distinct CDR3 sequences; around 20% occur a single time. The top ten clonotypes cover over 11% of the sample.

Trimming removed 0 bases from V and 7 bases from J, leaving 12 bases between the germline ends. Measured from the cysteine to the phenylalanine, the CDR3 is 14 residues long. The kept DNA is CDR3 alone, 42 bases in frame from the first base. CDR1 and CDR2 are drawn from the germline V gene: ENHRY, SYGVKD. In its sample, this clonotype was seen many times. Its antigen has not been determined. No base quality values were provided; no much bigger clone lies one nucleotide off. The chain is encoded by TRBV10-3 joined to TRBJ1-2; the D gene is perhaps TRBD1, on 5 matching bases. The specimen comprised peripheral blood mononuclear cells (PBMCs), sampled at new diagnosis, from a patient treated with antithyroid drugs. The clonotype was recovered from a female donor with Graves disease. The nucleotide sequence reads as follows: TGTGCCATCAGTGAGTCGGAAAGGGGCGGTGGCTACACCTTC. It is translated as CAISESERGGGYTF.